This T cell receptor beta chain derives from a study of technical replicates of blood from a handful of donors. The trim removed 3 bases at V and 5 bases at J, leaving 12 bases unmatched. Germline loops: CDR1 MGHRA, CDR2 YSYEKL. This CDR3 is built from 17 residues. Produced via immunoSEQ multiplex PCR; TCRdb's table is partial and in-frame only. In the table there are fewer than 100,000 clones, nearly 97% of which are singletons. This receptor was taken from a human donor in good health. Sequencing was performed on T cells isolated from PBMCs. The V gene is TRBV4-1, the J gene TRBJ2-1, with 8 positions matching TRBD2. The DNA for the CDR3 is TGCGCCAGCAGCCAGATTATTAGCGGGGTGGATAACAATGAGCAGTTCTTC. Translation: CASSQIISGVDNNEQFF.